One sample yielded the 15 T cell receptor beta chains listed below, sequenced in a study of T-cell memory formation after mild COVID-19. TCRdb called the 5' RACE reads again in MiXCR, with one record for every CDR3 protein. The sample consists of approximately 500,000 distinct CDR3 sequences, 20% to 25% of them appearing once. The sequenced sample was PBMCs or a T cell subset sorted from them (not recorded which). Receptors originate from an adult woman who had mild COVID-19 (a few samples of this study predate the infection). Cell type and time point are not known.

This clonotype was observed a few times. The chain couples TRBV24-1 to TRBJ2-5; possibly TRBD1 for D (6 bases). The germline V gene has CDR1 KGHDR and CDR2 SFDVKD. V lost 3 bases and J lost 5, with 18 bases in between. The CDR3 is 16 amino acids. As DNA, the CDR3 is TGTGCCACCAGTGATCGGGACCAGGGGCTGGATGAGACCCAGTACTTC. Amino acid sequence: CATSDRDQGLDETQYF.

The CDR3: CASSIGEGISYGYTF. As DNA, the CDR3 is TGTGCCAGTAGTATAGGCGAAGGGATCAGCTATGGCTACACCTTC. The rearrangement joins TRBV19 to TRBJ1-2; D gene ambiguous. CDR1 and CDR2 from the germline V gene are LNHDA and SQIVND (reference sequence). The germline V and J ends were trimmed by 1 base and 4 bases, with 13 bases remaining between them. The CDR3 has 15 amino acids.

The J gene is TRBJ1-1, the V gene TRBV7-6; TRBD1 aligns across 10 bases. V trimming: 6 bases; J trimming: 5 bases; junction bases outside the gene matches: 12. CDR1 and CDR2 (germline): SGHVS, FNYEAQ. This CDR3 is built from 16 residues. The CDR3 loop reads CASSPGPRTGGTEAFF. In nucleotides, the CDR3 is TGTGCCAGCAGTCCAGGGCCAAGGACAGGGGGGACTGAAGCTTTCTTT.

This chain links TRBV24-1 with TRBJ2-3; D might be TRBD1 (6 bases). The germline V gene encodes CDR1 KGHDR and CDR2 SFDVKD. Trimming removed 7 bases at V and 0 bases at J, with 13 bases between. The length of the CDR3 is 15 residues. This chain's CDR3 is CATRDSLFSTDTQYF. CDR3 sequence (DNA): TGTGCCACCAGGGACAGCCTATTCAGCACAGATACGCAGTATTTT.

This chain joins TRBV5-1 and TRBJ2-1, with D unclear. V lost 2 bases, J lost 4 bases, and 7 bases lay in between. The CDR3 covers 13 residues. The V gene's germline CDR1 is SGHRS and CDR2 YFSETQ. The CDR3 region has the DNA TGCGCCAGCAGCTTCGCAGCGTACAATGAGCAGTTCTTC. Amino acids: CASSFAAYNEQFF. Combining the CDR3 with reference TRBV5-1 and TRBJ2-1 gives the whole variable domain KAGVTQTPRYLIKTRGQQVTLSCSPISGHRSVSWYQQTPGQGLQFLFEYFSETQRNKGNFPGRFSGRQFSNSRSEMNVSTLELGDSALYLCASSFAAYNEQFFGPGTRLTVL.

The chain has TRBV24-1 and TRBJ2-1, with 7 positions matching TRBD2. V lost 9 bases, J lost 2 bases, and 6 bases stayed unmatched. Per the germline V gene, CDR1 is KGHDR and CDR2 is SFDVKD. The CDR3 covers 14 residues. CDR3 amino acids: CATGGGQAYNEQFF. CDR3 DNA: TGTGCCACCGGGGGAGGGCAGGCCTACAATGAGCAGTTCTTC.

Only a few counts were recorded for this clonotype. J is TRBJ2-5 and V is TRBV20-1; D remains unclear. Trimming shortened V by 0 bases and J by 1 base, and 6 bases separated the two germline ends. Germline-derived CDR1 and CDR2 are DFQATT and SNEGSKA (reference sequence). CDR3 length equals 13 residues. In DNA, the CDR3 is TGCAGTGCTAGAGATCTACTCCAAGAGACCCAGTACTTC. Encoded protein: CSARDLLQETQYF.

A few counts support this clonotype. CDR3 protein: CASSLAPGTRKDEQFF. The CDR3 DNA sequence: TGTGCCAGCAGCTTAGCTCCCGGGACTAGAAAGGATGAGCAGTTCTTC. This chain joins TRBV7-2 and TRBJ2-1; 8 positions match TRBD2. The trim removed 0 bases at V and 8 bases at J, leaving 9 bases unmatched. The CDR3 totals 16 residues. Germline V gene lookup returns CDR1 SGHTA and CDR2 FQGNSA.

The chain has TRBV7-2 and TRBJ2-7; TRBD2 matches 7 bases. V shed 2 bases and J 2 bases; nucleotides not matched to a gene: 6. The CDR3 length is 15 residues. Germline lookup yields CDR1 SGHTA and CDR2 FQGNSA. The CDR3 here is CASSLQLATTYEQYF. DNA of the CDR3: TGTGCCAGCAGCTTACAACTAGCGACAACCTACGAGCAGTACTTC.

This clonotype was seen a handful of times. The CDR3 coding sequence is TGTGCCAGCAGCTCTCGGGGGGGTTTCACAGATACGCAGTATTTT. Protein: CASSSRGGFTDTQYF. V gene TRBV11-2 combines with J gene TRBJ2-3; 8 bases are shared with TRBD2. In germline, CDR1 is SGHAT, CDR2 FQNNGV. CDR3 length equals 15 residues. Losses at the gene ends were 4 bases for V and 2 bases for J; bases not matched to a gene: 5.

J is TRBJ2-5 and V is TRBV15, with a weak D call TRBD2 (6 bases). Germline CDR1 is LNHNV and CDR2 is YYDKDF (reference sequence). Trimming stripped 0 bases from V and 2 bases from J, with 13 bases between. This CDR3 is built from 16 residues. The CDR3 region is CATSREVGRGQETQYF. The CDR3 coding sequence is TGTGCCACCAGCAGAGAAGTGGGTCGGGGGCAAGAGACCCAGTACTTC.

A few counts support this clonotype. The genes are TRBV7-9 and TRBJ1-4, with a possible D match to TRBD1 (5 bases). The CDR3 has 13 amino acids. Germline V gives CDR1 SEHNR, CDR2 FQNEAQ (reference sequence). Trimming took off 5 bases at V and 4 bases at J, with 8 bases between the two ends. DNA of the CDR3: TGTGCCAGCAGCAAGGGACTTAATGAAAAACTGTTTTTT. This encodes CASSKGLNEKLFF. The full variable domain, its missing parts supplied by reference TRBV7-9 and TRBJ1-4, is DTGVSQNPRHKITKRGQNVTFRCDPISEHNRLYWYRQTLGQGPEFLTYFQNEAQLEKSRLLSDRFSAERPKGSFSTLEIQRTEQGDSAMYLCASSKGLNEKLFFGSGTQLSVL.

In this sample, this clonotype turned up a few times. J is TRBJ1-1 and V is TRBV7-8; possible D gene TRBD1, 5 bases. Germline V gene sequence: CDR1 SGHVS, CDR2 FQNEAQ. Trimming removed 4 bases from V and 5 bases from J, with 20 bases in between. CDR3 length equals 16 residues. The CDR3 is CASSSPGPTEGTEAFF. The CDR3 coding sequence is TGTGCCAGCAGCTCCCCGGGACCCACTGAGGGGACTGAAGCTTTCTTT.

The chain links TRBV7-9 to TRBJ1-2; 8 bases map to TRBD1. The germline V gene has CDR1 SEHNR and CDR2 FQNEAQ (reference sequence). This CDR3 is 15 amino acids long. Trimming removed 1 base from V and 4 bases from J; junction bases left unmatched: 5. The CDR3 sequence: CASSLGQGSPYGYTF. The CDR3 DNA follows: TGTGCCAGCAGCTTAGGACAGGGGAGTCCCTATGGCTACACCTTC.

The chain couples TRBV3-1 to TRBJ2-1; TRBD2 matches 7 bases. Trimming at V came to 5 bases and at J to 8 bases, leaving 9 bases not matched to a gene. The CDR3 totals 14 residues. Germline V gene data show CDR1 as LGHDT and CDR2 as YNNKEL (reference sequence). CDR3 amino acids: CASSSTWEGYEQFF. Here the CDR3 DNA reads TGTGCCAGCAGCTCGACTTGGGAGGGCTATGAGCAGTTCTTC.